These 21 T cell receptor beta chains share one sample of origin, sequenced in a study of blood T cell repertoires in COVID-19. Data came from immunoSEQ multiplex PCR; TCRdb stores just in-frame clones and leaves some out. The sample yields approximately 70,000 clones, approximately 89% seen once. Sequenced input: peripheral blood. Every receptor here comes from a man in his fifties with COVID-19, enrolled during active disease.

Concerning this clone itself: Compared with germline, one end of the junction differs, possibly owing to a read error. The chain links TRBV2 to TRBJ2-7; TRBD2 might be the D (6 bases). CDR1 SNHLY and CDR2 FYNNEI come from the germline V gene. The CDR3 has 13 residues. The CDR3 DNA sequence: TGTGCCTGCAGGGCCGGGAGCTCCTACGAGCAGTACTTC. This gives the protein CACRAGSSYEQYF.

The V call is TRBV28, the J call TRBJ2-7; maybe TRBD1 (5 bases). CDR1 and CDR2 from the germline V gene are MDHEN and SYDVKM. V lost 4 bases to trimming and J lost 6 bases, with 7 bases between them. CDR3 size: 11 residues. CDR3 bases: TGTGCCAGCAGTTCTAGGGGCGAGCAGTACTTC. The encoded protein is CASSSRGEQYF.

The chain recombines TRBV7-7 with TRBJ2-2; 9 bases are shared with TRBD2. The ends lost 6 bases at V and 6 bases at J; junction bases unmatched: 8. Per germline, CDR1 SSHAT and CDR2 FNYEAQ (reference sequence). This CDR3 has 15 residues. The chain's CDR3 is CASRSGTSNAGELFF. The DNA of the CDR3 is TGTGCCAGCAGGTCCGGGACTAGCAACGCCGGGGAGCTGTTTTTT.

This sequence joins TRBV9 and TRBJ2-4; the match to TRBD1 covers 7 bases. The CDR3 loop spans 15 amino acids. Germline-derived CDR1 and CDR2 are SGDLS and YYNGEE. With 7 bases clipped from V and 0 bases from J, the junction kept 7 bases outside the gene matches. CDR3 loop: CASVDREIAKNIQYF. Here the CDR3 DNA reads TGTGCCAGCGTAGACAGGGAGATAGCCAAAAACATTCAGTACTTC.

The genes are TRBV19 and TRBJ1-2; D is unclear. Trimming pared 9 bases from V and 13 bases from J, leaving 21 bases between. Germline CDR1 is LNHDA and CDR2 is SQIVND (reference sequence). The CDR3 is made up of 12 amino acids. This chain's CDR3 is CASETGRAVFTF. DNA for the CDR3: TGTGCCAGCGAAACGGGGAGAGCCGTTTTCACCTTC.

As to this clone: Relative to the germline gene, one junction end is altered; a read error may explain this. CDR3: CVSSLGQGIRSGF. The CDR3 DNA is TGTGTCAGCAGTTTAGGGCAGGGAATAAGAAGTGGCTTC. This sequence joins TRBV12-3 or TRBV12-4 and TRBJ1-2; a possible D gene is TRBD1 (5 bases). CDR3 size: 13 residues.

The rearrangement links TRBV5-6 to TRBJ1-6; the D gene is possibly TRBD1 (5 bases). V was pared by 1 base and J by 5 bases, with 13 bases between. Germline loops: CDR1 SGHDT, CDR2 YYEEEE. This CDR3 spans 16 amino acids. The CDR3 DNA sequence: TGTGCCAGCAGCTTGAGAGGCAGGGAAAATAATTCACCCCTCCACTTT. Translated, it gives CASSLRGRENNSPLHF.

The chain recombines TRBV5-5 with TRBJ2-7; D ambiguous. Trimming took off 0 bases at V and 3 bases at J, with 13 bases between the two ends. Germline CDR1 is SGHKS and CDR2 is YYEKEE (reference sequence). The CDR3 loop spans 15 amino acids. CDR3 DNA: TGTGCCAGCAGCTTGGGGGCTTCCACCAACTACGAGCAGTACTTC. Its translation is CASSLGASTNYEQYF. The full variable domain, in which reference TRBV5-5 and TRBJ2-7 provide the parts outside the CDR3, is DAGVTQSPTHLIKTRGQQVTLRCSPISGHKSVSWYQQVLGQGPQFIFQYYEKEERGRGNFPDRFSARQFPNYSSELNVNALLLGDSALYLCASSLGASTNYEQYFGPGTRLTVT.

The V gene is TRBV12-3 or TRBV12-4, the J gene TRBJ1-2; 9 bases fit TRBD1. The CDR3 loop spans 13 amino acids. J lost 4 bases, V lost 3 bases, and 0 bases had no gene match. The CDR3 DNA follows: TGTGCCAGCAGTTTGGACAGGGGCTATGGCTACACCTTC. Protein: CASSLDRGYGYTF.

The chain has TRBV2 and TRBJ2-5; D remains ambiguous. The CDR3 spans 16 residues. V was cut by 1 base and J by 2 bases, with 14 bases left in between. Looked up from germline, CDR1 is SNHLY and CDR2 is FYNNEI. In DNA, the CDR3 is TGTGCCAGCAGTGAAGAGTTGTTGGGCAGTCAAGAGACCCAGTACTTC. It codes for CASSEELLGSQETQYF.

This sequence joins TRBV4-2 and TRBJ2-3; D is uncertain. This CDR3 has 12 amino acids. Germline V gives CDR1 LGHNA, CDR2 YNFKEQ. Deletions cut 4 bases from V and 8 bases from J, with 10 bases between. The CDR3 nucleotides are TGTGCCAGCAGCCCCCCGTCGGGTACGCAGTATTTT. Translated, it gives CASSPPSGTQYF.

The CDR3 DNA follows: TGCAGCGTGGCCGTCACAGGGAACACTGAAGCTTTCTTT. This encodes CSVAVTGNTEAFF. The V call is TRBV29-1, the J call TRBJ1-1; tentatively, D is TRBD1 (5 bases). This CDR3 has 13 amino acids. Germline loops: CDR1 SQVTM, CDR2 ANQGSEA. V was shortened by 6 bases and J by 1 base, with 12 bases between the two germline ends.

V gene TRBV18 combines with J gene TRBJ1-1, with D possibly matching TRBD1 (5 bases). V was pared by 8 bases and J by 7 bases, with 14 bases between. The CDR3 has 12 amino acids. Germline CDR1 reads KGHSH; CDR2 reads LQKENI. CDR3 sequence: CASLRAGVEAFF. The DNA of the CDR3 is TGTGCCAGCCTCAGGGCGGGGGTTGAAGCTTTCTTT.

The chain recombines TRBV18 with TRBJ2-1, with 15 bases lining up with TRBD2. J lost 3 bases, V lost 3 bases, and 6 bases had no gene match. The CDR3 totals 18 residues. Germline CDR1 KGHSH, CDR2 LQKENI. The CDR3: CASSPGTSGRNDYNEQFF. Here the CDR3 DNA reads TGTGCCAGCTCACCCGGGACTAGCGGGAGGAACGACTACAATGAGCAGTTCTTC.

CDR3 protein: CASTNLAAGTEAFF. CDR3 DNA sequence: TGCGCCAGCACCAACCTGGCTGCGGGCACTGAAGCTTTCTTT. V gene TRBV5-1 combines with J gene TRBJ1-1; D remains unclear. V gave up 6 bases and J gave up 4 bases, with 16 bases separating them. In germline, CDR1 is SGHRS, CDR2 YFSETQ. The CDR3 extends over 14 amino acids.

The J gene is TRBJ1-6, the V gene TRBV7-3; D gene unclear. The germline V gene encodes CDR1 SGHTA and CDR2 FQGTGA. The CDR3 runs 13 residues. V dropped 3 bases and J dropped 8 bases, with 8 bases sitting between them. This chain's CDR3 is CASSFTRDSPLHF. The CDR3 nucleotides are TGTGCCAGCAGCTTTACGAGGGATTCACCCCTCCACTTT. The full variable domain, with the rest looked up from reference TRBV7-3 and TRBJ1-6, is GAGVSQTPSNKVTEKGKYVELRCDPISGHTALYWYRQSLGQGPEFLIYFQGTGAADDSGLPNDRFFAVRPEGSVSTLKIQRTERGDSAVYLCASSFTRDSPLHFGNGTRLTVT.

The chain is built from TRBV10-3 and TRBJ2-1, with 11 bases fitting TRBD2. With 0 bases clipped from V and 6 bases from J, the junction kept 7 bases outside the gene matches. Germline-derived CDR1 and CDR2 are ENHRY and SYGVKD. CDR3 length: 17 amino acids. The CDR3 sequence: CAISESKAGLAGNEQFF. The CDR3 DNA reads as TGTGCCATCAGTGAGTCGAAGGCAGGACTAGCGGGCAATGAGCAGTTCTTC.

The CDR3 DNA reads TGTGCCAGCGGGGCCGGGAGCTCCTACGAGCAGTACTTC. Encoded protein: CASGAGSSYEQYF. This rearrangement joins TRBV12-3 or TRBV12-4 to TRBJ2-7; possible D gene TRBD2, 6 bases. V lost 8 bases, J lost 0 bases, and 11 bases lay in between. This CDR3 has 13 residues.

The CDR3 loop reads CATRSGTGLPDTQYF. The CDR3 region has the DNA TGTGCCACCAGATCCGGGACAGGGCTGCCAGATACGCAGTATTTT. This chain links TRBV24-1 with TRBJ2-3; 9 bases fit TRBD1. This CDR3 has 15 amino acids. The germline CDR1 and CDR2 sequences are KGHDR and SFDVKD. V trimming: 7 bases; J trimming: 4 bases; junction bases outside the gene matches: 8.

The CDR3 DNA is TGTGCCTGGGCAGGGTCTATGAGGACTGAAGCTTTCTTT. Translating it yields CAWAGSMRTEAFF. The chain recombines TRBV30 with TRBJ1-1; D might be TRBD1 (5 bases). Germline V gene sequence: CDR1 GTSNPN, CDR2 SVGIG (reference sequence). With 5 bases removed from V and 5 bases from J, the gap between germline ends came to 15 bases. This CDR3 has 13 amino acids.

This clone was recorded only once. This chain uses TRBV28 with TRBJ1-1, with D unclear. Trimming stripped 2 bases from V and 3 bases from J, with 10 bases between. The CDR3 has 14 amino acids. Per the germline V gene, CDR1 is MDHEN and CDR2 is SYDVKM. CDR3 loop: CASSLRLTYTEAFF. For the CDR3, the DNA is TGTGCCAGCAGTTTAAGACTTACCTACACTGAAGCTTTCTTT.